The next 26 T cell receptor beta chains were all read from a single sample in a study of monozygotic twins with inflammatory bowel disease. TCRdb reworked the 5' RACE reads into one entry per CDR3 protein, no DNA. The table lists about 420,000 distinct CDR3 sequences, with around 2.5% in the top ten. The sequenced material came from blood. Receptors were obtained from a human donor with ulcerative colitis or Crohn's disease, or a healthy co-twin of an affected twin (not recorded which).

This CDR3 is CASTPPTGQETQYF. This chain uses TRBV3-1 with TRBJ2-5. The CDR3 spans 14 residues. Germline V CDR1 and CDR2: LGHDT, YNNKEL (reference sequence).

The chain couples TRBV30 to TRBJ2-7; the TCRdb call, TRBD1, lacks DNA for checking. The CDR3 is 15 amino acids. Per germline, CDR1 GTSNPN and CDR2 SVGIG (reference sequence). CDR3 region: CACIRGTGATYEQYF.

The V gene is TRBV20-1, the J gene TRBJ1-1. Germline-derived CDR1 and CDR2 are DFQATT and SNEGSKA (reference sequence). CDR3 length: 15 residues. CDR3 sequence reads: CSAIRDGRMNTEAFF.

This sequence joins TRBV7-3 and TRBJ2-5; TCRdb's D call, TRBD2, is unchecked because there is no DNA. Germline assignment: CDR1 SGHTA and CDR2 FQGTGA. The CDR3 extends over 17 amino acids. The chain's CDR3 is CASSLGTSGSFGETQYF.

This chain links TRBV7-9 with TRBJ2-1; TCRdb's D call, TRBD1, is unchecked because there is no DNA. This CDR3 is built from 15 residues. The germline CDR1 and CDR2 sequences are SEHNR and FQNEAQ (reference sequence). The CDR3 is CASSSRDRGSSEQFF. Combining the CDR3 with reference TRBV7-9 and TRBJ2-1 gives the whole variable domain DTGVSQNPRHKITKRGQNVTFRCDPISEHNRLYWYRQTLGQGPEFLTYFQNEAQLEKSRLLSDRFSAERPKGSFSTLEIQRTEQGDSAMYLCASSSRDRGSSEQFFGPGTRLTVL.

The chain links TRBV10-3 to TRBJ2-1; the TRBD1 assignment by TCRdb is unverifiable without DNA. Germline CDR1 ENHRY, CDR2 SYGVKD. This CDR3 spans 14 amino acids. The CDR3 is CAISERQVGNEQFF.

The rearrangement links TRBV6-1 to TRBJ1-4; checking the TCRdb D call of TRBD1 is not possible without DNA. The length of the CDR3 is 14 residues. Germline V gene data show CDR1 as MNHNS and CDR2 as SASEGT. CDR3 residues: CASRTGFANEKLFF.

The rearrangement links TRBV10-3 to TRBJ1-3; TCRdb's D call, TRBD1, is unchecked because there is no DNA. Germline CDR1 ENHRY, CDR2 SYGVKD. This CDR3 contains 15 residues. CDR3 residues: CAIRESGGEGNTIYF.

The chain links TRBV10-3 to TRBJ2-5. CDR1 is ENHRY, CDR2 SYGVKD, per germline. CDR3 length: 14 residues. The CDR3 reads CAISDRTSQETQYF.

The chain joins TRBV7-8 to TRBJ2-1; no DNA is available, so the TRBD2 call from TCRdb remains unchecked. The CDR3 sequence is 17 residues long. Germline CDR1 reads SGHVS; CDR2 reads FQNEAQ. The CDR3 loop is CASSLSRGTSGRNEQFF.

The V and J genes are TRBV11-3 and TRBJ1-1; no DNA is available, so the TRBD1 call from TCRdb remains unchecked. CDR3 length equals 13 residues. Per germline, CDR1 SGHNT and CDR2 YENEEA. The CDR3 sequence: CASSTGGPTEAFF.

The chain employs TRBV27 and TRBJ2-5; the TRBD2 assignment by TCRdb is unverifiable without DNA. This CDR3 has 12 residues. The V gene's germline CDR1 is MNHEY and CDR2 SMNVEV (reference sequence). Here the CDR3 reads CASGPSGETQYF.

CDR3 residues: CASSPRMGQGTAYGYTF. This chain joins TRBV6-2 or TRBV6-3 and TRBJ1-2; TCRdb selects TRBD1, and the lack of DNA leaves this call unchecked. Germline V lookup: CDR1 MNHEY, CDR2 SVGEGT. The CDR3 extends over 17 amino acids.

This rearrangement joins TRBV6-5 to TRBJ1-2; the D call of TRBD1 rests on TCRdb alone, since no DNA is present to check it. The CDR3 loop spans 14 amino acids. The germline V gene encodes CDR1 MNHEY and CDR2 SVGAGI. This CDR3 reads CASSSGDFIYGYTF.

V and J are TRBV6-1 and TRBJ1-5. The CDR3 consists of 14 residues. Germline loops: CDR1 MNHNS, CDR2 SASEGT. The CDR3 spells CASSGRSGNQPQHF.

The chain is built from TRBV18 and TRBJ1-1. This CDR3 has 12 amino acids. Germline V gives CDR1 KGHSH, CDR2 LQKENI. The CDR3 region is CASSRSRAEAFF.

The chain links TRBV6-5 to TRBJ2-1; TCRdb outputs TRBD1, but without DNA this stays unchecked. CDR1 and CDR2 from the germline V gene are MNHEY and SVGAGI. The CDR3 is 13 residues long. The CDR3 sequence: CASSRPTGTLRFF.

The chain recombines TRBV5-1 with TRBJ2-2; absent DNA, TCRdb's TRBD1 call cannot be checked. The length of the CDR3 is 14 residues. Germline assignment: CDR1 SGHRS and CDR2 YFSETQ. The CDR3 region is CASRRTENTGELFF.

The V call is TRBV20-1, the J call TRBJ2-3; TCRdb's D gene call, TRBD2, goes unchecked for lack of DNA. The CDR3 runs to 13 residues. Germline-derived CDR1 and CDR2 are DFQATT and SNEGSKA (reference sequence). The CDR3 here is CTPTSGSTDTQYF.

The J gene is TRBJ2-7, the V gene TRBV25-1; TCRdb lists TRBD2, though no DNA is available to test this call. The CDR3 consists of 14 residues. Germline values: CDR1 MGHDK, CDR2 SYGVNS. The CDR3 loop is CASSEPGPAHEQYF.

The V gene is TRBV11-2, the J gene TRBJ2-2. The CDR3 contains 11 residues. Germline CDR1 reads SGHAT; CDR2 reads FQNNGV. CDR3 region: CASSPIRELFF.

The chain employs TRBV27 and TRBJ2-1; the TCRdb D gene call, TRBD2, has no DNA to confirm it. Germline CDR1 reads MNHEY; CDR2 reads SMNVEV (reference sequence). CDR3 length: 15 residues. The CDR3 reads CASSWAGGPYNEQFF.

The J gene is TRBJ1-6, the V gene TRBV7-9. Germline lookup yields CDR1 SEHNR and CDR2 FQNEAQ (reference sequence). The CDR3 runs to 13 residues. The CDR3 is CASSLSGNSPLHF.

The chain couples TRBV6-6 to TRBJ2-3. The CDR3 has 12 amino acids. CDR1 is MNHNY and CDR2 is SVGAGI in the germline V gene (reference sequence). This CDR3 reads CASRPDGNTQYF.

The rearrangement links TRBV2 to TRBJ2-4. The germline V gene has CDR1 SNHLY and CDR2 FYNNEI. The CDR3 sequence is 16 residues long. CDR3 sequence: CASSSTFSLAKNIQYF. The variable domain in full, completed from reference TRBV2 and TRBJ2-4, reads EPEVTQTPSHQVTQMGQEVILRCVPISNHLYFYWYRQILGQKVEFLVSFYNNEISEKSEIFDDQFSVERPDGSNFTLKIRSTKLEDSAMYFCASSSTFSLAKNIQYFGAGTRLSVL.

The chain uses TRBV12-3 or TRBV12-4 and TRBJ2-5; no DNA is available, so the TRBD1 call from TCRdb remains unchecked. The CDR3 sequence is 13 residues long. This chain's CDR3 is CASSLDPPETQYF.